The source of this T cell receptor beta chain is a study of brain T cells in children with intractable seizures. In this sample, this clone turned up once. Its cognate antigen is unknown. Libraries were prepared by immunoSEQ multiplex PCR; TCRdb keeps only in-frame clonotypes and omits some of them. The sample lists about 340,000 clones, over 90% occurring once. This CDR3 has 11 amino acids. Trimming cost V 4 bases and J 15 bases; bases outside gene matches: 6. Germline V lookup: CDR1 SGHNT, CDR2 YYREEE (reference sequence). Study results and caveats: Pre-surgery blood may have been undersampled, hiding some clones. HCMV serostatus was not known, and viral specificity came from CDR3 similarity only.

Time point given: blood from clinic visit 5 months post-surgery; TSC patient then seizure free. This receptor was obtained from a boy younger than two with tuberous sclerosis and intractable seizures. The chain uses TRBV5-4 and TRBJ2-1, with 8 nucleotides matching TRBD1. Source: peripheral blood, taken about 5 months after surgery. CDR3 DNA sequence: TGTGCCAGCAGCCAGGGGGCGAATACGTTCTTC. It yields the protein CASSQGANTFF. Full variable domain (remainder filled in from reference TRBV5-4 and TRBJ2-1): ETGVTQSPTHLIKTRGQQVTLRCSSQSGHNTVSWYQQALGQGPQFIFQYYREEENGRGNFPPRFSGLQFPNYSSELNVNALELDDSALYLCASSQGANTFFGPGTRLTVL.